A selection of T cell receptor beta chains follows, all from one sample in a study of shared clonotypes between healthy human individuals. Clones were read by immunoSEQ multiplex PCR, and TCRdb kept only the in-frame ones, dropping some. Among millions of clones, more than 90% were seen once, and the ten largest hold more than 0.12%. The sequencing sample was made of naive CD4+ T cells sorted from blood. These TCRs come from a man aged 18 to 30 in good health. CDR3s include the opening cysteine and the closing phenylalanine or tryptophan. The D gene is left open where the match is weak. Rows give clone size only sometimes, using once, few, many, or a class for an expanded clone.

j_call	cdr3_length	d_call	clone_size	v_call	cdr3_nt	cdr3_aa
TRBJ1-5	15	TRBD1	few	TRBV6-1	TGTGCCAGCAGTGTGGGACAGGGGGGCAATCAGCCCCAGCATTTT	CASSVGQGGNQPQHF
TRBJ2-3	14	.	once	TRBV7-7	TGTGCTAGCAGCGGAGGTGGGACGACAGATACGCAGTATTTT	CASSGGGTTDTQYF
TRBJ2-5	13	.	.	TRBV7-9	TGTGCCAGCAGCTTAGGTACGGAAGAGACCCAGTACTTC	CASSLGTEETQYF
TRBJ2-6	18	.	.	TRBV9	TGTGCCAGCAGCGCGACCTTGACCCACTCGGCGGGGGCCAACGTCCTGACTTTC	CASSATLTHSAGANVLTF
TRBJ1-6	15	.	.	TRBV30	TGTGCCTGGAGTGGAAGTGGCAGGCGTAGTTCACCCCTCCACTTT	CAWSGSGRRSSPLHF
TRBJ2-5	13	.	.	TRBV11-1	TGTGCCAGCAGCCCAAGGACGGGAGAGACCCAGTACTTC	CASSPRTGETQYF
TRBJ1-2	15	.	.	TRBV30	TGTGCCTGGAGTTTCCCCGGCCGGTCTAACTATGGCTACACCTTC	CAWSFPGRSNYGYTF
TRBJ1-5	17	TRBD1	.	TRBV6-1	TGTGCCAGCAGTGTCCAGGGGGGCGCGTGGAGCAATCAGCCCCAGCATTTT	CASSVQGGAWSNQPQHF
TRBJ1-6	14	TRBD1	.	TRBV7-3	TGTGCCAGCAGCTTGACAGGGGGCCCTTCACCCCTCCACTTT	CASSLTGGPSPLHF
TRBJ2-2	13	.	.	TRBV7-7	TGTGCTAGCAGCCACCGGGGTTCCGGGGAGCTGTTTTTT	CASSHRGSGELFF
TRBJ1-2	14	TRBD1	few	TRBV6-6	TGTGCCAGCAAGGGGACAGGACTAAACTATGGCTACACCTTC	CASKGTGLNYGYTF
TRBJ2-7	11	.	.	TRBV6-1	TGTGCCAGCCGGTTTGTCTACGAGCAGTACTTC	CASRFVYEQYF
TRBJ2-1	14	.	.	TRBV11-2	TGTGCCAGCAGCGCCCCGATAGGGGGAGGCGAGCAGTTCTTC	CASSAPIGGGEQFF
TRBJ1-1	13	.	.	TRBV28	TGTGCCAGCAGTGCTCCGAAGGGGACTGAAGCTTTCTTT	CASSAPKGTEAFF
TRBJ2-5	13	.	.	TRBV30	TGTGCCTGGAGTGTAGGGCTTCAGGAGACCCAGTACTTC	CAWSVGLQETQYF
TRBJ2-5	16	TRBD1	.	TRBV18	TGTGCCAGCTCCCACTCGGGACAGGGAAGTAGAGAGACCCAGTACTTC	CASSHSGQGSRETQYF
TRBJ2-7	15	.	.	TRBV7-2	TGTGCCAGCAGCTTAGTCGTGACAGCAGGTATCGAGCAGTACTTC	CASSLVVTAGIEQYF
TRBJ2-2	17	.	.	TRBV18	TGTGCCAGCTCACCACCACCGGTCGCTGCGAACACCGGGGAGCTGTTTTTT	CASSPPPVAANTGELFF
TRBJ2-1	15	TRBD2	.	TRBV14	TGTGCCAGCAGCCGTCCGGGGGGTGGGCGGAATGAGCAGTTCTTC	CASSRPGGGRNEQFF
TRBJ1-2	12	.	.	TRBV2	TGTGCCAGCAGGGGTCAAGACTATGGCTACACCTTC	CASRGQDYGYTF
TRBJ2-2	13	.	.	TRBV6-5	TGTGCCAGCCGGACAGATAACACCGGGGAGCTGTTTTTT	CASRTDNTGELFF
TRBJ1-3	15	TRBD1	once	TRBV7-2	TGTGCCAGCAGCTCAGGGGGAAGCTCTGGAAACACCATATATTTT	CASSSGGSSGNTIYF